The T cell receptor beta chain described here comes from a study of blood T cell repertoires in COVID-19. Study context: Sources were T cells, B-cell-depleted T cells, or PBMCs; the material itself was cDNA or gDNA.

Germline-derived CDR1 and CDR2 are MGHRA and YSYEKL. The CDR3 has 15 residues. The V segment lost 4 bases and the J segment 3 bases; nucleotides outside the gene matches: 8. Participants came from some 23 US areas, aged roughly 18 to 95 years. In its sample, this clone was seen a few times. TCRdb's table, derived via immunoSEQ multiplex PCR, lists solely in-frame clones and lacks some. The repertoire includes about 240,000 clones, approximately 86% of them detected once, and about 3.5% sits in the top ten. The gene calls are TRBV4-1 and TRBJ2-7; 8 bases are a match to TRBD2. The source is a woman aged 40 to 50 with acute COVID-19. Sample: PBMCs or T cells enriched from blood (not recorded which). The CDR3 DNA is TGCGCCAGCAGCCGTGGTCCGGGACTAGACTACGAGCAGTACTTC. Translation gives CASSRGPGLDYEQYF.